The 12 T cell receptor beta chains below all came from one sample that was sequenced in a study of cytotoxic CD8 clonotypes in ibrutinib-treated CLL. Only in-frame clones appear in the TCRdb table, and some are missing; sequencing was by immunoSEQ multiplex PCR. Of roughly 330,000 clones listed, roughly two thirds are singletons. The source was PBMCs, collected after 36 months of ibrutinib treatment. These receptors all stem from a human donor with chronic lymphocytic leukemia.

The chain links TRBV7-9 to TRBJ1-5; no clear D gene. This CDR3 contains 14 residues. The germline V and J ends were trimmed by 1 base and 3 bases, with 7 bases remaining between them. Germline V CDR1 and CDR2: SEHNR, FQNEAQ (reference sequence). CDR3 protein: CASSLGNANQPQHF. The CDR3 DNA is TGTGCCAGCAGCTTAGGGAATGCCAATCAGCCCCAGCATTTT.

CDR3 region: CASSQRGQGAGGYTF. DNA of the CDR3: TGCGCCAGCAGCCAGAGGGGACAGGGGGCGGGAGGCTACACCTTC. This chain joins TRBV4-1 and TRBJ1-2; TRBD1 matches 12 bases. Trimming cost V 3 bases and J 8 bases; bases outside gene matches: 7. This CDR3 has 15 residues. In germline, CDR1 is MGHRA, CDR2 YSYEKL.

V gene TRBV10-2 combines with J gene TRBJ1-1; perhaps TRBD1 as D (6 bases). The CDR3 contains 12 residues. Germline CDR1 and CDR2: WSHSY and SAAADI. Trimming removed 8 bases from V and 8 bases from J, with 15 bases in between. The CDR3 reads CASSLGQLEAFF. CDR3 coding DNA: TGCGCCAGCTCCCTGGGACAACTGGAAGCTTTCTTT.

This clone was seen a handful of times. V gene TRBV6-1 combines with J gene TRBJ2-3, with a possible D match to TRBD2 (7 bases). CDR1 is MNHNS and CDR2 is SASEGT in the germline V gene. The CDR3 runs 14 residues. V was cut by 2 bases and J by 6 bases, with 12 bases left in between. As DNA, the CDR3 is TGTGCCAGCAGTGAACAGGGCGGGGGCGATACGCAGTATTTT. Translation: CASSEQGGGDTQYF.

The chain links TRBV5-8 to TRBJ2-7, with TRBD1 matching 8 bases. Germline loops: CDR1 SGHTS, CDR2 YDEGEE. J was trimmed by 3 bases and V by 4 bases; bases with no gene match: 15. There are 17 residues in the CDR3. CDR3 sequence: CASSRYRTDRAHYEQYF. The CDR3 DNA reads TGTGCCAGCAGCCGCTACCGGACGGACAGGGCCCACTACGAGCAGTACTTC.

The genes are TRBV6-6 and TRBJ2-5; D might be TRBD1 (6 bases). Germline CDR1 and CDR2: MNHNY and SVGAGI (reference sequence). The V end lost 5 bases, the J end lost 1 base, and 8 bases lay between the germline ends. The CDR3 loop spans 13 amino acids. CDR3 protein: CASSTGRQETQYF. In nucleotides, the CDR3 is TGTGCCAGCAGTACAGGGCGCCAAGAGACCCAGTACTTC.

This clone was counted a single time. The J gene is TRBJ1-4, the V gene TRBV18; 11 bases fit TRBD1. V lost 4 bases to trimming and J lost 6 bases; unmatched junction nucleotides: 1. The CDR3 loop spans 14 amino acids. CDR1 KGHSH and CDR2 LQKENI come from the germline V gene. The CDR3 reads CASSQGQGDEKLFF. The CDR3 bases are TGTGCCAGCTCACAGGGACAGGGGGATGAAAAACTGTTTTTT.

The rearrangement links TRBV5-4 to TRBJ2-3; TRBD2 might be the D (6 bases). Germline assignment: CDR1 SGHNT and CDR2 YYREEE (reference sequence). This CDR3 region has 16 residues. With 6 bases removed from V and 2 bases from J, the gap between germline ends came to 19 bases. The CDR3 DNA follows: TGTGCCAGCAAGACCTTGGGCGGGGCCCTCACAGATACGCAGTATTTT. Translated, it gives CASKTLGGALTDTQYF.

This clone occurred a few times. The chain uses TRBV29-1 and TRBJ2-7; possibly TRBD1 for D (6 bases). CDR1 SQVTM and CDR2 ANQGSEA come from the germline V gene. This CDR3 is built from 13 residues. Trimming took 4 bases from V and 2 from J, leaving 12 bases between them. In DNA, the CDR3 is TGCAGCGTTGGGACAGTCATACCCTACGAGCAGTACTTC. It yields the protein CSVGTVIPYEQYF.

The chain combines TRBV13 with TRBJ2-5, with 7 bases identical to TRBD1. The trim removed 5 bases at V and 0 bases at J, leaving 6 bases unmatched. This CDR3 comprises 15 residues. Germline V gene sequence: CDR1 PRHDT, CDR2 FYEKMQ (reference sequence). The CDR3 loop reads CASSLRQGYQETQYF. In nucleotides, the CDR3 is TGTGCCAGCAGCCTGCGACAGGGCTACCAAGAGACCCAGTACTTC.

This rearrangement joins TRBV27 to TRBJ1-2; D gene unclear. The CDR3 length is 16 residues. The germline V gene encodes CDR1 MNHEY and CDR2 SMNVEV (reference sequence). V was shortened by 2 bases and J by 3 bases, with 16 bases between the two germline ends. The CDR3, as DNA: TGTGCCAGCAGTTTACGGCCCAACACTAGGTACTATGGCTACACCTTC. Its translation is CASSLRPNTRYYGYTF.

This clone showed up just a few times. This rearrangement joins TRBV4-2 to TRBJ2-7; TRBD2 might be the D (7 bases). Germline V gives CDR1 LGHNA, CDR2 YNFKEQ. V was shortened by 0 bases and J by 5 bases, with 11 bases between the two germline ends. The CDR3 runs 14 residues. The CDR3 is CASSQDGGANEQYF. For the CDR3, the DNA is TGTGCCAGCAGCCAAGATGGGGGGGCCAACGAGCAGTACTTC.